These 16 T cell receptor beta chains share one sample of origin, sequenced in a study of cytomegalovirus exposure and HLA in healthy donors. Vbeta (60) and Jbeta (13) primers were used in the PCR. Sequenced by immunoSEQ multiplex PCR; TCRdb stores in-frame clones only, minus some. Listed are more than 110,000 clones; less than 3% falls within the top ten. Source material: PBMCs. The receptors stem from a man aged 35 to 55 in good health and CMV-seronegative.

The chain recombines TRBV28 with TRBJ1-2; 7 nucleotides align to TRBD1. Germline V gene sequence: CDR1 MDHEN, CDR2 SYDVKM. V was clipped by 6 bases and J by 4 bases; unmatched bases: 8. CDR3 length: 14 amino acids. The CDR3, as DNA: TGTGCCAGCAGCGAAGAGGGACAGTCCTATGGCTACACCTTC. The encoded protein is CASSEEGQSYGYTF.

The V gene is TRBV5-1, the J gene TRBJ1-4; the D is unclear. Per germline, CDR1 SGHRS and CDR2 YFSETQ. Trimming shortened V by 5 bases and J by 6 bases, and 14 bases separated the two germline ends. This CDR3 is built from 14 residues. Here the CDR3 DNA reads TGCGCCAGCAGGGGCACCACAAATCATGAAAAACTGTTTTTT. This sequence encodes CASRGTTNHEKLFF.

The rearrangement joins TRBV4-1 to TRBJ2-4; weak D call: TRBD1 (6 bases). CDR3 size: 18 residues. Germline values: CDR1 MGHRA, CDR2 YSYEKL. V gave up 0 bases and J gave up 3 bases, with 18 bases separating them. As DNA, the CDR3 is TGCGCCAGCAGCCAAGACTGGAACAGGGTAGAGGGCAAAAACATTCAGTACTTC. Its protein is CASSQDWNRVEGKNIQYF.

The J gene is TRBJ2-2, the V gene TRBV6-1; no reliable D call. Per the germline V gene, CDR1 is MNHNS and CDR2 is SASEGT. Trimming removed 7 bases at V and 6 bases at J, with 6 bases between. The CDR3 has 11 residues. CDR3 residues: CASIQSGELFF. In DNA, the CDR3 is TGTGCCAGCATTCAGTCCGGGGAGCTGTTTTTT.

The gene calls are TRBV9 and TRBJ1-2, with D tentatively TRBD1 (6 bases). V was clipped by 4 bases and J by 4 bases, with 17 bases between them. CDR3 size: 15 residues. Germline-derived CDR1 and CDR2 are SGDLS and YYNGEE. The CDR3 DNA reads TGTGCCAGCAGCATTCAGGACAGACAGTCCTATGGCTACACCTTC. Its protein product is CASSIQDRQSYGYTF.

This chain uses TRBV6-5 with TRBJ1-1, with D hard to call. CDR3 length: 13 residues. CDR1 MNHEY and CDR2 SVGAGI come from the germline V gene. Trimming pared 6 bases from V and 2 bases from J, leaving 10 bases between. Written as DNA, the CDR3 is TGTGCCAGCAGAGTACAGCTAAACACTGAAGCTTTCTTT. Translation: CASRVQLNTEAFF.

The CDR3 nucleotides are TGTGCCAGTATCCCACAGGGTTACGGTCAGCCCCAGCATTTT. Its protein product is CASIPQGYGQPQHF. V gene TRBV19 combines with J gene TRBJ1-5; possibly TRBD1 for D (6 bases). Germline values: CDR1 LNHDA, CDR2 SQIVND (reference sequence). The CDR3 has 14 amino acids. V lost 7 bases and J lost 6, with 16 bases in between.

The rearrangement links TRBV13 to TRBJ2-3; 12 bases are a match to TRBD1. CDR1 is PRHDT and CDR2 is FYEKMQ in the germline V gene (reference sequence). The V gene end was trimmed by 2 bases and the J gene end by 6 bases; junction bases not matched to a gene: 6. This CDR3 region has 16 residues. The CDR3 DNA reads as TGTGCCAGCAGCTTACCCCGGGACAGGGGGCTTGATACGCAGTATTTT. This gives the protein CASSLPRDRGLDTQYF.

This sequence joins TRBV11-2 and TRBJ1-1, with D uncertain. V lost 1 base and J 1 base, leaving 10 bases between the germline ends. Looked up from germline, CDR1 is SGHAT and CDR2 is FQNNGV. The CDR3 contains 15 residues. The CDR3 protein is CASSLVGRGNTEAFF. In nucleotides, the CDR3 is TGTGCCAGCAGCTTAGTCGGACGGGGGAACACTGAAGCTTTCTTT.

V gene TRBV28 combines with J gene TRBJ1-3; perhaps TRBD1 as D (5 bases). The CDR3 runs 14 residues. Trimming left V 2 bases short and J 4 bases short, with 9 bases between. Germline-derived CDR1 and CDR2 are MDHEN and SYDVKM. The CDR3 nucleotides are TGTGCCAGCAGTTTAAGGGGTGGCGGAAACACCATATATTTT. Translating gives CASSLRGGGNTIYF.

This chain links TRBV29-1 with TRBJ2-7; 8 nucleotides agree with TRBD1. This CDR3 spans 13 amino acids. Germline V gene sequence: CDR1 SQVTM, CDR2 ANQGSEA. V lost 7 bases, J lost 5 bases, and 10 bases stayed unmatched. The CDR3 bases are TGCAGCGCCAACACAGGGGGATCCAACGAGCAGTACTTC. Amino acid sequence: CSANTGGSNEQYF.

This chain uses TRBV7-9 with TRBJ2-2; 9 nucleotides agree with TRBD1. CDR3 length equals 14 residues. After removal of 2 bases from V and 6 bases from J, the junction contained 1 base not matched to a gene. CDR1 is SEHNR, CDR2 FQNEAQ, per germline (reference sequence). The CDR3 nucleotides are TGTGCCAGCAGCTTAAGACAGGGGGCCGGGGAGCTGTTTTTT. Amino acid sequence: CASSLRQGAGELFF. Looking up the rest from reference TRBV7-9 and TRBJ2-2 gives the full variable domain: DTGVSQNPRHKITKRGQNVTFRCDPISEHNRLYWYRQTLGQGPEFLTYFQNEAQLEKSRLLSDRFSAERPKGSFSTLEIQRTEQGDSAMYLCASSLRQGAGELFFGEGSRLTVL.

As concerns this clone: The junction and the germline gene differ at one end; a read error may be behind it. CDR3: CASSDRGPGGLFF. In nucleotides, the CDR3 is TGTGCCAGCAGTGACCGGGGCCCGGGGGGGCTGTTTTTT. This rearrangement joins TRBV2 to TRBJ2-2; 7 nucleotides align to TRBD2. This CDR3 region has 13 residues. Germline V gene lookup returns CDR1 SNHLY and CDR2 FYNNEI.

The chain couples TRBV5-4 to TRBJ2-4; TRBD1 aligns across 10 bases. V shed 10 bases, J shed 7 bases, and the junction held 8 bases outside the gene matches. Germline CDR1 is SGHNT and CDR2 is YYREEE (reference sequence). The CDR3 is made up of 13 amino acids. The CDR3 DNA follows: TGTGCCTGGAAAGGACAGGGGGAGAACATTCAGTACTTC. This codes for CAWKGQGENIQYF.

The chain links TRBV25-1 to TRBJ2-7; D might be TRBD1 (5 bases). The germline gives CDR1 MGHDK, CDR2 SYGVNS. This CDR3 contains 14 residues. V was trimmed by 1 base and J by 3 bases, leaving 10 bases between them. CDR3 sequence reads: CASSESPDNYEQYF. In nucleotides, the CDR3 is TGTGCCAGCAGTGAATCGCCGGACAACTACGAGCAGTACTTC.

The chain has TRBV2 and TRBJ1-1; a weak D match, TRBD1 (6 bases). V dropped 0 bases and J dropped 2 bases, with 10 bases sitting between them. Looked up from germline, CDR1 is SNHLY and CDR2 is FYNNEI. The CDR3 is 15 residues long. CDR3 protein: CASSEASRGNTEAFF. In DNA, the CDR3 is TGTGCCAGCAGTGAAGCTAGCAGGGGCAACACTGAAGCTTTCTTT.